The text below deals with one TCR beta chain. The antigen remains unidentified. The data were taken from a study of T cells in Graves' hyperthyroidism and ophthalmopathy. Overall study findings and caveats: Progression to ophthalmopathy was predicted a median of 6.5 months early. Also found in blood were most expanded thyroid clonotypes above 0.001.

This CDR3 contains 17 residues. CDR1 and CDR2 from the germline V gene are LGHDT and YNNKEL (reference sequence). The ends were cut back, 1 base at V and 4 bases at J, with 16 bases in the middle. Diagnoses used clinical symptoms, serum thyroxine and TRAb, thyroid ultrasound and orbital computed tomography. Around 9.8 ml fresh peripheral blood yielded the PBMCs. RNA transcripts were the template for amplifying TCR beta CDR3 regions. HTBI primers were employed in a first-round RT-PCR of the TCR CDR3. TCRdb used MiXCR to reprocess the multiplex PCR reads, holding one entry per CDR3 protein. The sample has around 520,000 distinct CDR3 sequences; approximately 15% are singletons.

This clonotype originated in a woman aged 18-29 years with Graves' hyperthyroidism. The gene calls are TRBV3-1 and TRBJ1-4, with D possibly TRBD1 on 6 matching bases. Sequenced: blood. CDR3 sequence reads: CASSQAPTGFSNEKLFF. CDR3 nucleotide sequence: TGTGCCAGCAGCCAAGCACCTACAGGGTTCAGTAATGAAAAACTGTTTTTT. Using reference TRBV3-1 and TRBJ1-4 for the parts outside the CDR3, the full variable domain is DTAVSQTPKYLVTQMGNDKSIKCEQNLGHDTMYWYKQDSKKFLKIMFSYNNKELIINETVPNRFSPKSPDKAHLNLHINSLELGDSAVYFCASSQAPTGFSNEKLFFGSGTQLSVL.